Listed below are T cell receptor beta chains from one sample, sequenced in a study of OX40 agonist ivuxolimab in advanced cancers. Using immunoSEQ multiplex PCR, the repertoire was profiled, and TCRdb retains in-frame clones only, with some absent. The sample includes about 87,000 clones, approximately 87% of them seen just once. The material was CD4+ or CD8+ T cells sorted from blood, obtained in a trial of the OX40 agonist ivuxolimab. All receptors derive from an adult with an advanced solid tumor such as melanoma, head and neck, liver or kidney cancer. The CDR3 runs from the conserved cysteine through the conserved F or W. D genes are given only for firm matches. Size tells how often a clone was seen (once, few, many) or the class of an expanded clone, and some rows leave it out.

J gene,CDR3 length,V gene,clone size,D gene,CDR3 protein,CDR3 DNA
TRBJ2-2,16,TRBV4-3,.,TRBD2,CASSFGLAENTGELFF,TGCGCCAGCAGCTTCGGACTAGCGGAGAACACCGGGGAGCTGTTTTTT
TRBJ1-6,13,TRBV5-1,once,TRBD1,CASSRADRDSLHF,TGCGCCAGCAGCAGAGCCGACAGGGACTCCCTCCACTTT
TRBJ2-3,15,TRBV7-2,.,TRBD2,CASRPPRGGGDTQYF,TGTGCCAGCAGGCCCCCTCGCGGGGGAGGAGATACGCAGTATTTT
TRBJ1-4,12,TRBV7-2,few,.,CASGQGNEKLFF,TGTGCCAGCGGGCAGGGGAATGAAAAACTGTTTTTT
TRBJ1-6,17,TRBV7-9,.,.,CASSSGGRADWNSPLHF,TGTGCCAGCAGCTCCGGGGGCAGGGCGGATTGGAATTCACCCCTCCACTTT
TRBJ2-7,14,TRBV7-8,.,TRBD1,CASSLGRRGYEQYF,TGTGCCAGCAGCTTAGGTCGCAGGGGGTACGAGCAGTACTTC
TRBJ1-6,12,TRBV2,.,TRBD1,CASSGDRGLLHF,TGTGCCAGCAGTGGGGACAGGGGGCTCCTCCACTTT
TRBJ2-7,16,TRBV27,.,.,CASSTLGTGVSYEQYF,TGTGCCAGCAGTACCCTCGGGACGGGGGTTTCCTACGAGCAGTACTTC
TRBJ2-7,11,TRBV6-5,.,.,CASSLPYEQYF,TGTGCCAGCAGTTTGCCCTACGAGCAGTACTTC
TRBJ2-5,13,TRBV7-7,.,.,CASSLGHQETQYF,TGTGCCAGCAGCTTGGGTCATCAAGAGACCCAGTACTTC
TRBJ2-1,11,TRBV20-1,.,.,CSARSGHGQFF,TGCAGTGCTAGATCCGGACATGGGCAGTTCTTC
TRBJ2-1,15,TRBV6-5,.,.,CASSYSPSSYNEQFF,TGTGCCAGCAGTTACTCCCCTAGCTCCTACAATGAGCAGTTCTTC
TRBJ2-1,15,TRBV7-2,.,TRBD1,CASSGAPGGSNEQFF,TGTGCCAGCAGCGGAGCCCCAGGGGGAAGCAATGAGCAGTTCTTC
TRBJ1-5,14,TRBV11-2,.,.,CASSQTPENQPQHF,TGTGCCAGCAGCCAGACCCCCGAAAATCAGCCCCAGCATTTT
TRBJ2-7,15,TRBV5-1,once,TRBD1,CASSLAGTGGDEQYF,TGCGCCAGCAGCTTGGCCGGGACAGGAGGGGACGAGCAGTACTTC
TRBJ2-1,16,TRBV5-1,.,.,CASSLDPAGANNEQFF,TGCGCCAGCAGCTTGGATCCAGCGGGCGCCAACAATGAGCAGTTCTTC
TRBJ1-6,14,TRBV30,few,.,CAWSGHQGRTPLHF,TGTGCCTGGAGTGGCCACCAGGGGCGGACACCCCTCCACTTT
TRBJ2-7,15,TRBV27,.,.,CASSSMGGGTYEQYF,TGTGCCAGCAGTTCCATGGGAGGGGGGACCTACGAGCAGTACTTC
TRBJ1-5,19,TRBV15,few,.,CATSRDPLASADSNQPQHF,TGTGCCACCAGCAGAGATCCGTTGGCCTCAGCCGATAGCAATCAGCCCCAGCATTTT
TRBJ1-2,17,TRBV25-1,once,TRBD1,CASSETGETGATYGYTF,TGTGCCAGCAGTGAAACGGGGGAAACAGGGGCGACCTATGGCTACACCTTC
TRBJ1-5,15,TRBV7-2,.,.,CASSPRPRVGQPQHF,TGTGCCAGCAGCCCTCGTCCGCGGGTTGGGCAGCCCCAGCATTTT
TRBJ2-5,13,TRBV18,.,.,CASSLGQGETQYF,TGTGCCAGCTCACTGGGACAAGGGGAGACCCAGTACTTC